A selection of T cell receptor beta chains follows, all from one sample in a study of cytomegalovirus exposure and HLA in healthy donors. Here immunoSEQ multiplex PCR was the method, and the copy in TCRdb shows in-frame clones only, minus some. This table has fewer than 150,000 clones, approximately 70% appearing once. Material: PBMCs. Receptors originate from a human donor in good health. The CDR3 runs from the conserved cysteine through the conserved F or W. The D gene is left open where the match is weak. Where a row states a size, it is once, few, many or the class of an expanded clone; other rows omit it.

>TRBV4-1|.|TRBJ2-7|TRBD1
TGCGCCAGCAGCCAAGAGGTAGGGGACAGGGCCGGCGAGCAGTACTTC
CASSQEVGDRAGEQYF
>TRBV4-1|.|TRBJ2-7|TRBD1
TGCGCCAGCAGCCAAGTTGGGACAGGAATAAACTACGAGCAGTACTTC
CASSQVGTGINYEQYF
>TRBV9|.|TRBJ2-1|TRBD1
TGTGCCAGCAGCGCCTTTCCCGGGACAGGTTACAATGAGCAGTTCTTC
CASSAFPGTGYNEQFF
>TRBV5-8|.|TRBJ2-3|.
TGTGCCAGCAGCTTGGTTGTGATGAGAACAGATACGCAGTATTTT
CASSLVVMRTDTQYF
>TRBV5-6|.|TRBJ2-3|.
TGTGCCAGCAGCTTGTACGGGAGCACAGATACGCAGTATTTT
CASSLYGSTDTQYF
>TRBV14|.|TRBJ1-5|.
TGTGCCAGAACGGATCCCATGGAGATCAATCAGCCCCAGCATTTT
CARTDPMEINQPQHF
>TRBV6-5|once|TRBJ2-3|.
TGTGCCAGCAGTTACTCGAGGGGGATAAGCACAGATACGCAGTATTTT
CASSYSRGISTDTQYF
>TRBV5-6|.|TRBJ1-1|TRBD1
TGTGCCAGCAGCTTGTCGGACAGGGATTACGAAGCTTTCTTT
CASSLSDRDYEAFF
>TRBV5-4|.|TRBJ2-2|.
TGTGCCAGCAGCCAGGGACTTACGAACACCGGGGAGCTGTTTTTT
CASSQGLTNTGELFF
>TRBV25-1|.|TRBJ1-6|.
TGTGCCAGCAGTGCCACAGGACCCCGAAATAATTCACCCCTCCACTTT
CASSATGPRNNSPLHF